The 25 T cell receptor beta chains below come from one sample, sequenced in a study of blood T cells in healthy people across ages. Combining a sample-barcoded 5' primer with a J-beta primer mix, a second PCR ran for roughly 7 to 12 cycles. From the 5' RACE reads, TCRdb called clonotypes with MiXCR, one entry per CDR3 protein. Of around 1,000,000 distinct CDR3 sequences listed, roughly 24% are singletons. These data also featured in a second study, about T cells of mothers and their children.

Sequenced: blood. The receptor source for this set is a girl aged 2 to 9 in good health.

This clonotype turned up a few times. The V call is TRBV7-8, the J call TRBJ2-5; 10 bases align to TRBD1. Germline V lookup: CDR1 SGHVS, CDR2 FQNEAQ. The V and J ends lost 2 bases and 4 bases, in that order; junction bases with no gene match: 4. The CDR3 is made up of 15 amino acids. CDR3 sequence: CASSLQDRGLETQYF. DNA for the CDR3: TGTGCCAGCAGCTTACAAGACAGGGGGCTAGAGACCCAGTACTTC.

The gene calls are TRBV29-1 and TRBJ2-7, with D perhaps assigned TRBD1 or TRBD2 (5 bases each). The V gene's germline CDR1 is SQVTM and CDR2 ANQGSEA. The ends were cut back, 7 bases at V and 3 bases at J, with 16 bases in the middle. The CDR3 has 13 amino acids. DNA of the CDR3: TGCAGCGCTATGACCGGGACCATCTACGAGCAGTACTTC. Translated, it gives CSAMTGTIYEQYF.

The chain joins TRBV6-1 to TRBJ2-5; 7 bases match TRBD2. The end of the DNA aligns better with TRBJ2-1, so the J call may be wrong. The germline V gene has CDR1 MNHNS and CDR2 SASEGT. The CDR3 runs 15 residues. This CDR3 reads CASMGGRAVVGEQFF. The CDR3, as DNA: TGTGCCAGCATGGGGGGGAGGGCCGTAGTCGGTGAGCAGTTCTTC.

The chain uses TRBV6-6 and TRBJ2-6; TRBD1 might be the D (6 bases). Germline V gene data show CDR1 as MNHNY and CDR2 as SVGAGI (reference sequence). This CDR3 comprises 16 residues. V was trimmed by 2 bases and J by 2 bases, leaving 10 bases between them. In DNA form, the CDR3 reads TGTGCCAGCAGTTACACAGGGCCCGCTGGGGCCAACGTCCTGACTTTC. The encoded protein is CASSYTGPAGANVLTF.

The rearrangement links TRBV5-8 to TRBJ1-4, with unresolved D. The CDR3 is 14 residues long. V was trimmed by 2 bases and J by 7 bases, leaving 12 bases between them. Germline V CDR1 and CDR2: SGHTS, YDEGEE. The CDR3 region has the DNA TGTGCCAGCAGCTTAAACGTTGTTACTGAAAAACTGTTTTTT. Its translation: CASSLNVVTEKLFF.

The CDR3 bases are TGCGCCAGCAGCTTACGCTCGGAGTACCAAGAGACCCAGTACTTC. Translated, it gives CASSLRSEYQETQYF. The chain has TRBV5-1 and TRBJ2-5; no definite D call. Germline CDR1 is SGHRS and CDR2 is YFSETQ. The CDR3 has 15 residues. The ends were cut back, 2 bases at V and 0 bases at J, with 11 bases in the middle.

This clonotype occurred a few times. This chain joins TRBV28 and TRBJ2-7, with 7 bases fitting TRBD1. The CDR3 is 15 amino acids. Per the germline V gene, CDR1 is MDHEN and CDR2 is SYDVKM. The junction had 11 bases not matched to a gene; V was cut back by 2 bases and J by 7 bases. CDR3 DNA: TGTGCCAGCAGTTTAGTCGGGACAGCCTCGGGGGAGCAGTACTTC. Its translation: CASSLVGTASGEQYF.

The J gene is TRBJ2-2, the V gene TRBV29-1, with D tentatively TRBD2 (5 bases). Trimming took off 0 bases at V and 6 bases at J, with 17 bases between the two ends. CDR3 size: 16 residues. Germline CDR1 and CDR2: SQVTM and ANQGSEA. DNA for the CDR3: TGCAGCGTTGAAGATCCGGGCCGAGGGCGCGCCGGGGAGCTGTTTTTT. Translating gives CSVEDPGRGRAGELFF.

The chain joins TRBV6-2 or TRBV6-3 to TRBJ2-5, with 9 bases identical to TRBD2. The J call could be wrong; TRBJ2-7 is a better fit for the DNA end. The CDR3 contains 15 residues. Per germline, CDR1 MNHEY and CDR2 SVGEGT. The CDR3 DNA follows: TGTGCCAGCAGTTACAGGCTAGCGGGGAACTACGAGCAGTACTTC. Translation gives CASSYRLAGNYEQYF.

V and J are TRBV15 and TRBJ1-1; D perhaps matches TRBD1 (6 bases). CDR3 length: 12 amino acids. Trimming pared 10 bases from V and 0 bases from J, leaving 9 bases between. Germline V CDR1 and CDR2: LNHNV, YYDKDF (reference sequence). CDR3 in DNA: TGTGCCATTGAGGGGGTGAACACTGAAGCTTTCTTT. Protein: CAIEGVNTEAFF.

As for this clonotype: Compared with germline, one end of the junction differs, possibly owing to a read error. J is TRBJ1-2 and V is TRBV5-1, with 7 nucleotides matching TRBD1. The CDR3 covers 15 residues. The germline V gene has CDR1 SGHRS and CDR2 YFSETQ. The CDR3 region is CASTLAVGQDYGYAF. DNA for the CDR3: TGCGCCAGCACCCTTGCCGTCGGACAGGACTATGGCTACGCCTTC.

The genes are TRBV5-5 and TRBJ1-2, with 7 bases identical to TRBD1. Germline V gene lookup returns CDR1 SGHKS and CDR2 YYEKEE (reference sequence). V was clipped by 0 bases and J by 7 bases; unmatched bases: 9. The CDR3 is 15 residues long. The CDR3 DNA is TGTGCCAGCAGCTTGGGGGGGACAGTCTACGGTGGCTACACCTTC. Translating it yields CASSLGGTVYGGYTF.

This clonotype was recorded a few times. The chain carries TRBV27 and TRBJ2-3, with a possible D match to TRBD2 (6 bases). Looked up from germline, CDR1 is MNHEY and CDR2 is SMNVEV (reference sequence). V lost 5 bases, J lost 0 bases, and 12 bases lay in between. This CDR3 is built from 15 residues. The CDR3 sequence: CASSNSGSSTDTQYF. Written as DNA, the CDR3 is TGTGCCAGCAGTAATAGCGGATCTAGCACAGATACGCAGTATTTT.

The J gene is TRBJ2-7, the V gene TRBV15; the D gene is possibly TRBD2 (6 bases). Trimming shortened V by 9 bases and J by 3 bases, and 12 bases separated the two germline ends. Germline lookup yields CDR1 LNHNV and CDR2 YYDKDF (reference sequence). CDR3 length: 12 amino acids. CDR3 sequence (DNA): TGTGCCACAGCCGCGGGGTACTACGAGCAGTACTTC. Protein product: CATAAGYYEQYF.

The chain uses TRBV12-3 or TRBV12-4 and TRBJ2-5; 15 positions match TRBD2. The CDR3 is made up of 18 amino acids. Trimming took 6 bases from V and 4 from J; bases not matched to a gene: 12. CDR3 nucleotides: TGTGCCAGCAGCCGCCTAGTAGGACTAGCGGGGGGGCCAGAGACCCAGTACTTC. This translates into CASSRLVGLAGGPETQYF.

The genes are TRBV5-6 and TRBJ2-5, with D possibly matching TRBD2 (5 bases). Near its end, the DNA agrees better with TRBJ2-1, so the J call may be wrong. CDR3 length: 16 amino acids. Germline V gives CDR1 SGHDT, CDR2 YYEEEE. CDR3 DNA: TGTGCCAGCAGCTTGAGGGTCGGGGATTTTGGAAATGAGCAGTTCTTC. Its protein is CASSLRVGDFGNEQFF.

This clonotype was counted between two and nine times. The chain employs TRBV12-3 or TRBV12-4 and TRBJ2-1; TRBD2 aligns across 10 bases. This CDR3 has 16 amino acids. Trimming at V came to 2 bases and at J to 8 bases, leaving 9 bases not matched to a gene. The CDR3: CASSLRSSGSQDEQFF. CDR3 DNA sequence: TGTGCCAGCAGTTTAAGGTCTAGCGGGAGTCAGGATGAGCAGTTCTTC.

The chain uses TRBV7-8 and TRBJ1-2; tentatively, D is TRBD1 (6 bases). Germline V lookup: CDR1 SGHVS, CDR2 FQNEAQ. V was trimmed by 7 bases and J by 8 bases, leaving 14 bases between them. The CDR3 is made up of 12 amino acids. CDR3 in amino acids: CASNTGFWGYTF. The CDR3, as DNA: TGTGCCAGCAACACAGGGTTCTGGGGCTACACCTTC.

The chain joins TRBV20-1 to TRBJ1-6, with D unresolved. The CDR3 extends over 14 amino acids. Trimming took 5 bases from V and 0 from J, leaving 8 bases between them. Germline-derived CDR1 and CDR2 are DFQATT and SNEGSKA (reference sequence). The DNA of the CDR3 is TGCAGTGCTCCAGAGGGCTCCTATAATTCACCCCTCCACTTT. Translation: CSAPEGSYNSPLHF.

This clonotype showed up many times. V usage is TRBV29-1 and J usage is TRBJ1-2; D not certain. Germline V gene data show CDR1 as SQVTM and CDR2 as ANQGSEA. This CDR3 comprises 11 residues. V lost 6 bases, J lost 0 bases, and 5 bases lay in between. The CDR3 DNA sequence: TGCAGCGTAAGGCCTAACTATGGCTACACCTTC. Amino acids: CSVRPNYGYTF.

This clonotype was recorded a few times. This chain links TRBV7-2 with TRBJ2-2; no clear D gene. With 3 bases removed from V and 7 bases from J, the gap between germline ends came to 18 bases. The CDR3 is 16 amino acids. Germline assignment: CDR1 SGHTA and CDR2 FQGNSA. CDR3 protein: CASSFPGQAVVGELFF. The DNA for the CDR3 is TGTGCCAGCAGCTTTCCGGGTCAGGCAGTTGTCGGGGAGCTGTTTTTT.

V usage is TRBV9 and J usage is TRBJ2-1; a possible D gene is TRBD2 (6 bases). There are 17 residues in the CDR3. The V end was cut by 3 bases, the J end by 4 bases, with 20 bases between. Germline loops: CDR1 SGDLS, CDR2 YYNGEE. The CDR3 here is CASSAPTSYEVYNEQFF. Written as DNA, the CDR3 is TGTGCCAGCAGCGCACCCACTAGCTACGAGGTATACAATGAGCAGTTCTTC.

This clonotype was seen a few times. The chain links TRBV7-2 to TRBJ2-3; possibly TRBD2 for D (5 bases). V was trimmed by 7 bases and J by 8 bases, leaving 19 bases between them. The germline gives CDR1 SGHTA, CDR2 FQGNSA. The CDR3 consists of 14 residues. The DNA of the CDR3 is TGTGCCAGCACTTTTGAGGGAGCCCTAGGTACGCAGTATTTT. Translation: CASTFEGALGTQYF.

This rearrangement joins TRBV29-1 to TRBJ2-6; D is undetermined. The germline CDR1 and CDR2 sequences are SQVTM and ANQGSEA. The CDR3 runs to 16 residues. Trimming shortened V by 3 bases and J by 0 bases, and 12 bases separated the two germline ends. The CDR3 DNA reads TGCAGCGTTGAGCCGTTAGACGTCTCTGGGGCCAACGTCCTGACTTTC. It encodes CSVEPLDVSGANVLTF.

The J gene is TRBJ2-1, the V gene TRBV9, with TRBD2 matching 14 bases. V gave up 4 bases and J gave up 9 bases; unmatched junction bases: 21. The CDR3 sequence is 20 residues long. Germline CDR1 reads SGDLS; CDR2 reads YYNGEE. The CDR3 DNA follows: TGTGCCAGCAGCTCAATGACTAGGCCGGGACTAGCGGGAGACGGGGTTGAGCAGTTCTTC. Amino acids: CASSSMTRPGLAGDGVEQFF.